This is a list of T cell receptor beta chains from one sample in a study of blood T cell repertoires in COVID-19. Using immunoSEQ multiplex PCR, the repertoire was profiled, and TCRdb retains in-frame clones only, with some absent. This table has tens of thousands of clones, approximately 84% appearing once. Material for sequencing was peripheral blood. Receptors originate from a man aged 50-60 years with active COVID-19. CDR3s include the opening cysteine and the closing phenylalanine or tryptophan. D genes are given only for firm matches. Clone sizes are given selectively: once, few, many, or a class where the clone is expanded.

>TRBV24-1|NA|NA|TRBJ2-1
CATSDLQVLGGNEQFF
TGTGCCACCAGTGATTTGCAGGTCCTGGGGGGCAATGAGCAGTTCTTC
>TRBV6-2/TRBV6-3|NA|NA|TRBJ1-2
CASSYPTLPYGYTF
TGTGCCAGCAGTTACCCCACTTTACCCTATGGCTACACCTTC
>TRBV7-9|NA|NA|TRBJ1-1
CASSTRGGNTEAFF
TGTGCCAGCAGTACCCGGGGGGGAAACACTGAAGCTTTCTTT
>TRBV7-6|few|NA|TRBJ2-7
CASSLAPSSYEQYF
TGTGCCAGCAGCTTAGCGCCGAGCTCCTACGAGCAGTACTTC
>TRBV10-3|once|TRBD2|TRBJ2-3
CAIGGGGLVTDTQYF
TGTGCCATCGGTGGTGGCGGACTAGTGACAGATACGCAGTATTTT
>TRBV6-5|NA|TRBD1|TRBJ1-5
CASSGTGFNQPQHF
TGTGCCAGCAGCGGGACAGGGTTTAATCAGCCCCAGCATTTT
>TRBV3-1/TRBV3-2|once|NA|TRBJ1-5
CASRPRGNQPQHF
TGTGCCAGCAGGCCTAGAGGAAATCAGCCCCAGCATTTT
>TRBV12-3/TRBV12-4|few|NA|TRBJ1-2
CASRPGSNYGYTF
TGTGCCAGCAGACCCGGGTCTAACTATGGCTACACCTTC
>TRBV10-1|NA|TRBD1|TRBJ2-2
CASSSGGQGRTGELFF
TGCGCCAGCAGTTCGGGGGGACAGGGGCGGACCGGGGAGCTGTTTTTT
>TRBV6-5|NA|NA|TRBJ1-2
CASSYDRDINGYTF
TGTGCCAGCAGTTACGACCGGGACATCAATGGCTACACCTTC
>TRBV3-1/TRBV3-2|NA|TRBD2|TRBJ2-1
CASSVTGGSSYNEQFF
TGTGCCAGCAGCGTAACGGGAGGGAGCTCCTACAATGAGCAGTTCTTC
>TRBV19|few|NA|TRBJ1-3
CASTRSGGNTIYF
TGTGCCAGTACACGGTCGGGTGGAAACACCATATATTTT
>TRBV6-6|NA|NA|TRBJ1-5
CASSRGNQPQHF
TGTGCCAGCAGCCGGGGCAATCAGCCCCAGCATTTT
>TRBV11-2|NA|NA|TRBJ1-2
CASSLNGFGYTF
TGTGCCAGCAGCCTCAACGGTTTTGGCTACACCTTC
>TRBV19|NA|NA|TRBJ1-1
CASSIRYEAFF
TGTGCCAGTAGTATTCGGTATGAAGCTTTCTTT
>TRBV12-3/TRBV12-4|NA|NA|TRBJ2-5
CASSSYRETQYF
TGTGCCAGCAGTTCCTACAGGGAGACCCAGTACTTC
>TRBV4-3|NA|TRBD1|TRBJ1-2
CASSPQGGRGYTF
TGCGCCAGCAGCCCACAAGGGGGCCGGGGCTACACCTTC
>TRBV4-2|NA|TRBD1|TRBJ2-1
CASSPDPDRDEQFF
TGTGCCAGCAGCCCCGACCCAGACAGGGATGAGCAGTTCTTC
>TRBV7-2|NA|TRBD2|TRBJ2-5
CASSLAGTSGQETQYF
TGTGCCAGCAGCTTAGCCGGGACTAGCGGGCAAGAGACCCAGTACTTC
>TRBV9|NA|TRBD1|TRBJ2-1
CASSLGQTSSNEQFF
TGTGCCAGCAGCCTGGGACAGACCTCTTCCAATGAGCAGTTCTTC